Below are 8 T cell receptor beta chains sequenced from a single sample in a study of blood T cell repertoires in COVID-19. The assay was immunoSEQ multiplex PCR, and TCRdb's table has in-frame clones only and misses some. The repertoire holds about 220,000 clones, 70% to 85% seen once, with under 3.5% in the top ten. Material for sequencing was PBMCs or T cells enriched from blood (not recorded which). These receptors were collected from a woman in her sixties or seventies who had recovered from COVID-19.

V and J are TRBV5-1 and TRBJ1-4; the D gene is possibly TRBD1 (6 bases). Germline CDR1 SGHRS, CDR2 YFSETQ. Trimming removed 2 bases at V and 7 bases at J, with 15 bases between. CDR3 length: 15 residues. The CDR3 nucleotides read TGCGCCAGCAGCTTTTATACGGACAGCCTTGAAAAACTGTTTTTT. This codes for CASSFYTDSLEKLFF.

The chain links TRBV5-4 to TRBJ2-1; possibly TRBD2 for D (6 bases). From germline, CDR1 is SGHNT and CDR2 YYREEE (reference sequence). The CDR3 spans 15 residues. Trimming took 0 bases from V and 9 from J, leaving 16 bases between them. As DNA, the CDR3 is TGTGCCAGCAGCTTGGCCCCAACTAGCACAGGTGAGCAGTTCTTC. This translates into CASSLAPTSTGEQFF. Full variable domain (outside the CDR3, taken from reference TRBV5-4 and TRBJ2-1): ETGVTQSPTHLIKTRGQQVTLRCSSQSGHNTVSWYQQALGQGPQFIFQYYREEENGRGNFPPRFSGLQFPNYSSELNVNALELDDSALYLCASSLAPTSTGEQFFGPGTRLTVL.

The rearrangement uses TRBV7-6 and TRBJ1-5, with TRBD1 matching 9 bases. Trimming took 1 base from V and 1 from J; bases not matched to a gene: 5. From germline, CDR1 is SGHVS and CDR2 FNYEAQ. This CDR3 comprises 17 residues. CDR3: CASSLVGTGNSNQPQHF. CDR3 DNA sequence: TGTGCCAGCAGCTTAGTTGGGACAGGGAACAGCAATCAGCCCCAGCATTTT.

The CDR3 region has the DNA TGTGCCAGCTCACCACCCCCCAACCGGTACACTGAAGCTTTCTTT. Protein product: CASSPPPNRYTEAFF. J is TRBJ1-1 and V is TRBV18; D unresolved. CDR3 length equals 15 residues. Germline lookup yields CDR1 KGHSH and CDR2 LQKENI. V lost 0 bases to trimming and J lost 3 bases, with 11 bases between them. Combining the CDR3 with reference TRBV18 and TRBJ1-1 gives the whole variable domain NAGVMQNPRHLVRRRGQEARLRCSPMKGHSHVYWYRQLPEEGLKFMVYLQKENIIDESGMPKERFSAEFPKEGPSILRIQQVVRGDSAAYFCASSPPPNRYTEAFFGQGTRLTVV.

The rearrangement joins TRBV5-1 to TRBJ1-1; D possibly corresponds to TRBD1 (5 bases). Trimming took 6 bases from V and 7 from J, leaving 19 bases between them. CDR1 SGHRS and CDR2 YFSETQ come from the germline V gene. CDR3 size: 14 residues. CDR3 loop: CASTIRRPGDEAFF. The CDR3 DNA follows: TGCGCCAGCACCATTCGTCGCCCGGGGGATGAAGCTTTCTTT.

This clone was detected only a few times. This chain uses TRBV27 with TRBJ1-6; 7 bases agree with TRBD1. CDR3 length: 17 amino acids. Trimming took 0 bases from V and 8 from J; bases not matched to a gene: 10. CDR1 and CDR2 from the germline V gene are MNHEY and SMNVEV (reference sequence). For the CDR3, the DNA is TGTGCCAGCAGTTTATCATCGGGACAGCTTAATTATTCACCCCTCCACTTT. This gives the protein CASSLSSGQLNYSPLHF.

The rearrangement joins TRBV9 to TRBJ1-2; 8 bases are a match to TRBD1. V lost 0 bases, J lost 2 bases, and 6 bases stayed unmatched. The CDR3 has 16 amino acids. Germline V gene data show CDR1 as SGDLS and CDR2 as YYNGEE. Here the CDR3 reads CASSVGLSGGNYGYTF. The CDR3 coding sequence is TGTGCCAGCAGCGTAGGGCTCTCAGGGGGCAACTATGGCTACACCTTC.

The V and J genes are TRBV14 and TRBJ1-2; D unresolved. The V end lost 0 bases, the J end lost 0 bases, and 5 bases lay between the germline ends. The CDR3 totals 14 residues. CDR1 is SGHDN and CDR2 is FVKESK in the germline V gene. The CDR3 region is CASSQDRTNYGYTF. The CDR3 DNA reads TGTGCCAGCAGCCAAGACAGAACTAACTATGGCTACACCTTC.